These 5 T cell receptor beta chains share one sample of origin, sequenced in a study of T cell responses to AZD1222 COVID-19 vaccine. TCRdb keeps only in-frame clones here, not all; method: immunoSEQ multiplex PCR. The table lists about 150,000 clones, 94% of them singletons, with over 1% in the top ten. The sequences come from peripheral blood, collected on day 0 of AZD1222 vaccination. The receptors stem from an adult in good health.

V gene TRBV28 combines with J gene TRBJ2-3, with D perhaps TRBD1 or TRBD2 (6 bases each). The CDR3 sequence is 20 residues long. CDR1 MDHEN and CDR2 SYDVKM come from the germline V gene. Trimming removed 2 bases at V and 1 base at J, with 25 bases between. The CDR3 DNA reads TGTGCCAGCAGTTTAGGGGGATTTTCAGTGGGGGGCCATCGCACAGATACGCAGTATTTT. Translating it yields CASSLGGFSVGGHRTDTQYF.

The chain carries TRBV19 and TRBJ2-5, with 7 bases identical to TRBD1. The CDR3 extends over 15 amino acids. Germline V gene lookup returns CDR1 LNHDA and CDR2 SQIVND (reference sequence). With 3 bases clipped from V and 5 bases from J, the junction kept 9 bases outside the gene matches. The CDR3 DNA follows: TGTGCCAGTAGTATTTCGACAGGGTCCTTGGAGACCCAGTACTTC. It translates to CASSISTGSLETQYF.

The J gene is TRBJ1-2, the V gene TRBV5-1, with TRBD1 identical over 8 bases. Per the germline V gene, CDR1 is SGHRS and CDR2 is YFSETQ. This CDR3 contains 14 residues. Germline trimming cut 1 base from V and 5 bases from J; bases unmatched to any gene: 4. CDR3: CASSLWTGYYGYTF. CDR3 nucleotide sequence: TGCGCCAGCAGCTTGTGGACAGGGTATTATGGCTACACCTTC.

The chain employs TRBV10-1 and TRBJ2-2, with D unresolved. CDR3 length: 12 residues. V was clipped by 0 bases and J by 8 bases, with 4 bases between them. Germline CDR1 WNHNN, CDR2 SYGVQD (reference sequence). CDR3 amino acids: CASSESRGELFF. The CDR3 nucleotides read TGCGCCAGCAGTGAGTCGAGAGGGGAGCTGTTTTTT.

This clone was counted between two and nine times. The chain links TRBV6-2 or TRBV6-3 to TRBJ1-5; D remains unclear. The length of the CDR3 is 16 residues. Germline V lookup: CDR1 MNHEY, CDR2 SVGEGT. V shed 4 bases and J shed 0 bases, with 13 bases lying between them. CDR3 sequence (DNA): TGTGCCAGCAGTTTCCGGGCTAATTATAGCAATCAGCCCCAGCATTTT. This codes for CASSFRANYSNQPQHF.